These T cell receptor beta chains were read from a single sample in a study of PD-L1 blockade in urothelial cancer. Clones were sequenced by immunoSEQ multiplex PCR, and TCRdb holds only the in-frame ones, with some missing. The table has tens of thousands of clones, roughly 84% seen once; the top ten hold 1.6%. The sequenced sample was PBMCs, obtained around atezolizumab (anti-PD-L1) treatment. The source of these receptors is a man in his sixties or seventies with urothelial cancer. CDR3s include the opening cysteine and the closing phenylalanine or tryptophan. A D gene is named only where the DNA matches it firmly. Some rows mark clone size as missing; the rest say once, few, many or name a class of expanded clone.

abundance	v_gene	j_gene	d_gene	CDR3nt	CDR3aa
.	TRBV23-1	TRBJ2-3	.	TGCGCCAGCAGTCCCTCCCATGCGGGGTACGTAGATACGCAGTATTTT	CASSPSHAGYVDTQYF
few	TRBV13	TRBJ1-5	.	TGTGCCAGCAGCTCGGGCGGGGGGAGCAATCAGCCCCAGCATTTT	CASSSGGGSNQPQHF
.	TRBV7-8	TRBJ1-1	.	TGTGCCAGCAGCTTAGCGTGGACTCTAGACACTGAAGCTTTCTTT	CASSLAWTLDTEAFF
.	TRBV7-2	TRBJ2-2	TRBD2	TGTGCCAGCAGCTTCGTAGCGACTAGCAACACCGGGGAGCTGTTTTTT	CASSFVATSNTGELFF
.	TRBV7-8	TRBJ2-3	TRBD2	TGTGCCAGCAGCTTTTATGCTCGGCGGGTAGGTGGGACTAGCGACTTTGGGGATACGCAGTATTTT	CASSFYARRVGGTSDFGDTQYF
.	TRBV27	TRBJ2-7	.	TGTGCCAGCAGTAACCACTTGGGAGACTACGAGCAGTACTTC	CASSNHLGDYEQYF
once	TRBV27	TRBJ2-2	TRBD1	TGTGCCAGCAGTGCGTGGACAGGGCGAAAGATCGGCGGGGAGCTGTTTTTT	CASSAWTGRKIGGELFF
.	TRBV30	TRBJ2-1	TRBD2	TGTGCCTGGACCCTCCCCTATAGCGGGAGGGACAATGAGCAGTTCTTC	CAWTLPYSGRDNEQFF
once	TRBV5-1	TRBJ2-5	TRBD1	TGCGCCAGCAGCTTACAGGGGAACCAAGAGACCCAGTACTTC	CASSLQGNQETQYF
.	TRBV14	TRBJ1-2	.	TGTGCCAGCAGCCCCTATGTTGGCTATGGCTACACCTTC	CASSPYVGYGYTF
.	TRBV27	TRBJ2-7	.	TGTGCCAGCAGTTTGAACCCCCTAGCCTACGAGCAGTACTTC	CASSLNPLAYEQYF
.	TRBV2	TRBJ1-2	TRBD1	TGTGCCAGCAGTTCCCACCCTGGAGGGGGCGGTACCTTC	CASSSHPGGGGTF
.	TRBV7-9	TRBJ1-1	TRBD1	TGTGCCAGCAGCTTAGTACAGGGGTTGGACACTGAAGCTTTCTTT	CASSLVQGLDTEAFF
.	TRBV11-2	TRBJ2-5	.	TGTGCCAGCAGCTTAGATGTGGGGAGGGAGACCCAGTACTTC	CASSLDVGRETQYF
.	TRBV5-1	TRBJ2-2	.	TGCGCCAGCAGCTCGACTAACACGAACACCGGGGAGCTGTTTTTT	CASSSTNTNTGELFF